The 17 T cell receptor beta chains given below trace back to one sample, sequenced in a study of blood T cell repertoires in COVID-19. Sequencing used immunoSEQ multiplex PCR; TCRdb keeps in-frame clones, though not all of them. The sample contains roughly 250,000 clones, less than 90% of which appear only once. The source material was peripheral blood. These receptors all stem from a middle-aged woman who had recovered from COVID-19.

The genes are TRBV30 and TRBJ1-4, with 8 bases fitting TRBD1. V dropped 0 bases and J dropped 7; count of bases not matched to a gene: 7. This CDR3 is built from 15 residues. The V gene's germline CDR1 is GTSNPN and CDR2 SVGIG (reference sequence). The chain's CDR3 is CAWSVGQGAGEKLFF. For the CDR3, the DNA is TGTGCCTGGAGTGTAGGCCAGGGGGCCGGTGAAAAACTGTTTTTT.

J is TRBJ1-1 and V is TRBV19; D might be TRBD1 (6 bases). This CDR3 has 13 amino acids. Per the germline V gene, CDR1 is LNHDA and CDR2 is SQIVND (reference sequence). V lost 8 bases and J 11 bases, leaving 21 bases between the germline ends. The CDR3 coding sequence is TGTGCCAGTCAGAATCCGGACAGCCTGCGGGCTTTCTTT. This gives the protein CASQNPDSLRAFF.

The V call is TRBV29-1, the J call TRBJ1-4; TRBD1 matches 7 bases. This CDR3 is 13 amino acids long. Trimming cost V 7 bases and J 8 bases; bases outside gene matches: 10. The V gene's germline CDR1 is SQVTM and CDR2 ANQGSEA. The CDR3 here is CSAQQGSAEKLFF. The CDR3 region has the DNA TGCAGCGCCCAACAGGGGTCGGCGGAAAAACTGTTTTTT. Variable domain in full (rest from reference TRBV29-1 and TRBJ1-4): SAVISQKPSRDICQRGTSLTIQCQVDSQVTMMFWYRQQPGQSLTLIATANQGSEATYESGFVIDKFPISRPNLTFSTLTVSNMSPEDSSIYLCSAQQGSAEKLFFGSGTQLSVL.

This chain uses TRBV12-3 or TRBV12-4 with TRBJ1-5; possibly TRBD1 for D (5 bases). Trimming removed 7 bases from V and 11 bases from J, with 15 bases in between. This CDR3 comprises 12 residues. The CDR3 is CASTALGAAQHF. CDR3 in DNA: TGTGCCAGCACCGCTTTAGGGGCAGCCCAGCATTTT.

This chain joins TRBV14 and TRBJ1-5, with TRBD1 matching 9 bases. The CDR3 sequence is 15 residues long. Germline CDR1 and CDR2: SGHDN and FVKESK. Trimming at V came to 4 bases and at J to 6 bases, leaving 7 bases not matched to a gene. The CDR3 is CASSPGTGFGQPQHF. CDR3 DNA: TGTGCCAGCAGCCCCGGGACAGGGTTCGGTCAGCCCCAGCATTTT.

The gene calls are TRBV7-8 and TRBJ1-1; the D is unclear. V lost 2 bases, J lost 3 bases, and 7 bases lay in between. The germline gives CDR1 SGHVS, CDR2 FQNEAQ. The CDR3 covers 13 residues. CDR3 sequence: CASSLTRDTEAFF. The CDR3 bases are TGTGCCAGCAGCTTAACCCGGGACACTGAAGCTTTCTTT.

This clone was seen a single time. V usage is TRBV7-2 and J usage is TRBJ1-5; D uncertain. The CDR3 contains 14 residues. Germline assignment: CDR1 SGHTA and CDR2 FQGNSA. With 4 bases removed from V and 4 bases from J, the gap between germline ends came to 11 bases. CDR3: CASSSWAVNQPQHF. CDR3 sequence (DNA): TGTGCCAGCAGCTCGTGGGCCGTGAATCAGCCCCAGCATTTT.

The J gene is TRBJ1-1, the V gene TRBV6-1, with D uncertain. Trimming shortened V by 2 bases and J by 1 base, and 5 bases separated the two germline ends. Germline CDR1 and CDR2: MNHNS and SASEGT. This CDR3 has 13 amino acids. Here the CDR3 DNA reads TGTGCCAGCAGTGAATTCCGGAACACTGAAGCTTTCTTT. This gives the protein CASSEFRNTEAFF.

The gene calls are TRBV2 and TRBJ1-3; 8 nucleotides match TRBD1. The CDR3 length is 15 residues. With 3 bases clipped from V and 8 bases from J, the junction kept 9 bases outside the gene matches. Germline CDR1 and CDR2: SNHLY and FYNNEI. CDR3 protein: CASSDTRQGLDTIYF. The CDR3, as DNA: TGTGCCAGCAGTGATACGAGACAGGGGTTGGACACCATATATTTT. Complete variable domain (other parts from reference TRBV2 and TRBJ1-3): EPEVTQTPSHQVTQMGQEVILRCVPISNHLYFYWYRQILGQKVEFLVSFYNNEISEKSEIFDDQFSVERPDGSNFTLKIRSTKLEDSAMYFCASSDTRQGLDTIYFGEGSWLTVV.

The J gene is TRBJ2-1, the V gene TRBV3-1 (or the pseudogene TRBV3-2); tentatively, D is TRBD2 (6 bases). V was shortened by 2 bases and J by 9 bases, with 8 bases between the two germline ends. This CDR3 has 12 residues. Germline lookup yields CDR1 LGHDT and CDR2 YNNKEL (reference sequence). CDR3 loop: CASSQLEGEQFF. In nucleotides, the CDR3 is TGTGCCAGCAGCCAATTGGAGGGTGAGCAGTTCTTC.

The V gene is TRBV20-1, the J gene TRBJ1-5, with no clear D. The CDR3 spans 11 residues. V lost 3 bases to trimming and J lost 7 bases, with 7 bases between them. Germline CDR1 and CDR2: DFQATT and SNEGSKA (reference sequence). CDR3 DNA: TGCAGTGCTAGTCCCGGGCAGCCCCAGCATTTT. Protein: CSASPGQPQHF.

V gene TRBV27 combines with J gene TRBJ2-3; 10 bases match TRBD1. CDR3 length: 15 amino acids. The germline CDR1 and CDR2 sequences are MNHEY and SMNVEV (reference sequence). With V trimmed by 6 bases and J by 0 bases, 3 bases remained unmatched. This chain's CDR3 is CASRGDRGSTDTQYF. The DNA for the CDR3 is TGTGCCAGCAGGGGGGACAGGGGAAGCACAGATACGCAGTATTTT.

This chain links TRBV28 with TRBJ2-3, with TRBD1 identical over 10 bases. The germline V gene encodes CDR1 MDHEN and CDR2 SYDVKM. The CDR3 consists of 16 residues. The ends lost 5 bases at V and 6 bases at J; junction bases unmatched: 11. The CDR3: CASSPTGEGQGDTQYF. CDR3 DNA: TGTGCCAGCAGTCCTACGGGAGAGGGACAGGGGGATACGCAGTATTTT. Together with reference TRBV28 and TRBJ2-3, the CDR3 gives the full variable domain: DVKVTQSSRYLVKRTGEKVFLECVQDMDHENMFWYRQDPGLGLRLIYFSYDVKMKEKGDIPEGYSVSREKKERFSLILESASTNQTSMYLCASSPTGEGQGDTQYFGPGTRLTVL.

The gene calls are TRBV4-1 and TRBJ2-7, with a tentative D call TRBD2 (5 bases). This CDR3 has 16 residues. Trimming took off 3 bases at V and 3 bases at J, with 18 bases between the two ends. From germline, CDR1 is MGHRA and CDR2 YSYEKL. The CDR3 sequence is CASSQSSGAGNYEQYF. The CDR3, as DNA: TGCGCCAGCAGCCAGTCCTCGGGTGCGGGTAACTACGAGCAGTACTTC.

The J gene is TRBJ1-2, the V gene TRBV5-1; TRBD1 matches at 8 bases. From germline, CDR1 is SGHRS and CDR2 YFSETQ. CDR3 length: 16 residues. V shed 4 bases and J 4 bases; nucleotides not matched to a gene: 12. The CDR3 protein is CASSLFLTGGAYGYTF. In DNA, the CDR3 is TGCGCCAGCAGCCTGTTTCTCACAGGGGGGGCCTATGGCTACACCTTC.

The chain is built from TRBV10-3 and TRBJ2-1, with 10 bases matching TRBD2. V was clipped by 3 bases and J by 2 bases; unmatched bases: 1. The CDR3 is 15 residues long. Germline assignment: CDR1 ENHRY and CDR2 SYGVKD. As DNA, the CDR3 is TGTGCCATCAGTGAAGCGGGGGGGGCCTACAATGAGCAGTTCTTC. Amino acids: CAISEAGGAYNEQFF.

The V call is TRBV3-1 (or the pseudogene TRBV3-2), the J call TRBJ2-1; TRBD2 matches 8 bases. After removal of 4 bases from V and 10 bases from J, the junction contained 15 bases not matched to a gene. This CDR3 region has 16 residues. CDR1 and CDR2 (germline): LGHDT, YNNKEL (reference sequence). DNA of the CDR3: TGTGCCAGCAGCCCCGGACCCCCCGGGGGGGCTGGAGAGCAGTTCTTC. Residues: CASSPGPPGGAGEQFF.